One and the same sample provided the 14 T cell receptor beta chains below, sequenced in a study of blood T cell repertoires in COVID-19. The assay was immunoSEQ multiplex PCR, and TCRdb's table has in-frame clones only and misses some. The sample contains approximately 210,000 clones, about 90% of which appear only once. The material sequenced was peripheral blood. These receptors came from a woman between 70 and 85 years old with acute or convalescent COVID-19.

This clone was counted only a few times. J is TRBJ1-6 and V is TRBV5-1; the D is unclear. CDR3 length equals 14 residues. Trimming removed 0 bases at V and 6 bases at J, with 7 bases between. Germline V gene data show CDR1 as SGHRS and CDR2 as YFSETQ. The CDR3 here is CASSLAQPNSPLHF. The DNA of the CDR3 is TGCGCCAGCAGCTTGGCACAGCCTAATTCACCCCTCCACTTT.

A single count supports this clone. V usage is TRBV27 and J usage is TRBJ2-1, with 9 bases aligning to TRBD2. Germline CDR1 is MNHEY and CDR2 is SMNVEV (reference sequence). V shed 1 base, J shed 4 bases, and the junction held 5 bases outside the gene matches. CDR3 size: 16 residues. The CDR3 loop reads CASSLFPSGVYNEQFF. The CDR3 DNA reads TGTGCCAGCAGTTTATTCCCTAGCGGGGTGTACAATGAGCAGTTCTTC.

The J gene is TRBJ1-1, the V gene TRBV19; D call uncertain. This CDR3 spans 13 amino acids. Germline V gives CDR1 LNHDA, CDR2 SQIVND (reference sequence). Trimming left V 6 bases short and J 1 base short, with 9 bases between. CDR3 sequence reads: CASSTVGNTEAFF. CDR3 bases: TGTGCCAGTAGCACAGTAGGGAACACTGAAGCTTTCTTT.

There are a few counts of this clone. The rearrangement joins TRBV18 to TRBJ1-2; D gene ambiguous. CDR1 and CDR2 (germline): KGHSH, LQKENI. With 2 bases removed from V and 7 bases from J, the gap between germline ends came to 14 bases. The CDR3 consists of 14 residues. In nucleotides, the CDR3 is TGTGCCAGCTCACCAGGAGGTTACCTTCTTGGCTACACCTTC. Its protein product is CASSPGGYLLGYTF. The entire variable domain, with the rest obtained from reference TRBV18 and TRBJ1-2, is as follows: NAGVMQNPRHLVRRRGQEARLRCSPMKGHSHVYWYRQLPEEGLKFMVYLQKENIIDESGMPKERFSAEFPKEGPSILRIQQVVRGDSAAYFCASSPGGYLLGYTFGSGTRLTVV.

The chain recombines TRBV5-5 with TRBJ1-1; possibly TRBD1 for D (6 bases). Trimming cost V 0 bases and J 4 bases, with 7 bases left between them. The CDR3 has 13 amino acids. Looked up from germline, CDR1 is SGHKS and CDR2 is YYEKEE (reference sequence). Here the CDR3 DNA reads TGTGCCAGCAGCTTGGACAGGGCCACTGAAGCTTTCTTT. It encodes CASSLDRATEAFF.

This clone appeared once. The chain recombines TRBV5-1 with TRBJ2-5; a possible D gene is TRBD1 (5 bases). Between the trimmed V and J ends, which lost 0 bases and 5 bases, there was a span of 5 bases. The CDR3 sequence is 12 residues long. In germline, CDR1 is SGHRS, CDR2 YFSETQ. This chain's CDR3 is CASSLEGETQYF. The CDR3 region has the DNA TGCGCCAGCAGCTTGGAGGGGGAGACCCAGTACTTC.

In its sample, this clone was seen once. This chain joins TRBV7-9 and TRBJ1-4; possibly TRBD1 for D (6 bases). The CDR3 has 15 residues. Germline loops: CDR1 SEHNR, CDR2 FQNEAQ (reference sequence). V was cut by 3 bases and J by 7 bases, with 15 bases left in between. The CDR3 DNA reads TGTGCCAGCAGCTTCACGACAGGAGAGGCTGAAAAACTGTTTTTT. This codes for CASSFTTGEAEKLFF. Complete variable domain (other parts from reference TRBV7-9 and TRBJ1-4): DTGVSQNPRHKITKRGQNVTFRCDPISEHNRLYWYRQTLGQGPEFLTYFQNEAQLEKSRLLSDRFSAERPKGSFSTLEIQRTEQGDSAMYLCASSFTTGEAEKLFFGSGTQLSVL.

CDR3 sequence reads: CSVMGASGSYEQYF. CDR3 coding DNA: TGCAGCGTTATGGGGGCTAGCGGGAGCTACGAGCAGTACTTC. The chain recombines TRBV29-1 with TRBJ2-7; 10 bases align to TRBD2. This CDR3 has 14 residues. V trimming: 5 bases; J trimming: 3 bases; junction bases outside the gene matches: 7. The V gene's germline CDR1 is SQVTM and CDR2 ANQGSEA.

V is TRBV7-2 and J is TRBJ2-2; TRBD1 aligns across 9 bases. V was clipped by 2 bases and J by 7 bases; unmatched bases: 5. Germline CDR1 reads SGHTA; CDR2 reads FQGNSA. This CDR3 has 15 residues. CDR3 sequence reads: CASSLMGQGGGELFF. CDR3 in DNA: TGTGCCAGCAGCTTAATGGGACAGGGCGGCGGGGAGCTGTTTTTT.

The chain employs TRBV28 and TRBJ1-5; D is ambiguous. Per the germline V gene, CDR1 is MDHEN and CDR2 is SYDVKM. V dropped 5 bases and J dropped 2 bases, with 7 bases sitting between them. This CDR3 comprises 13 residues. CDR3 loop: CASSIPGNQPQHF. For the CDR3, the DNA is TGTGCCAGCAGTATTCCCGGCAATCAGCCCCAGCATTTT.

The genes are TRBV15 and TRBJ1-5; 7 bases are shared with TRBD1. Germline CDR1 reads LNHNV; CDR2 reads YYDKDF (reference sequence). The CDR3 runs 15 residues. The V gene end was trimmed by 0 bases and the J gene end by 1 base; junction bases not matched to a gene: 0. CDR3 DNA: TGTGCCACCAGCAGAGACAGGGGGAGCAATCAGCCCCAGCATTTT. Its translation is CATSRDRGSNQPQHF.

Worth noting for this clone: This sample also contains other DNA sequences that code for the same CDR3. The V and J genes are TRBV19 and TRBJ1-5; D ambiguous. The V end lost 3 bases, the J end lost 2 bases, and 11 bases lay between the germline ends. The CDR3 covers 15 residues. Germline values: CDR1 LNHDA, CDR2 SQIVND (reference sequence). DNA for the CDR3: TGTGCCAGTAGTATCGGAGGTGCAGGCAATCAGCCCCAGCATTTT. Translating it yields CASSIGGAGNQPQHF.

This clone was detected a few times. This chain joins TRBV2 and TRBJ1-1, with 8 bases aligning to TRBD1. In germline, CDR1 is SNHLY, CDR2 FYNNEI. Trimming took 6 bases from V and 0 from J; bases not matched to a gene: 15. CDR3 length equals 18 residues. CDR3 DNA sequence: TGTGCCAGCAGCCCAGACATTACAGGGGGGGGAATGAACACTGAAGCTTTCTTT. Translating gives CASSPDITGGGMNTEAFF.

The chain couples TRBV6-5 to TRBJ1-5, with 8 bases aligning to TRBD1. The CDR3 covers 15 residues. From germline, CDR1 is MNHEY and CDR2 SVGAGI. The V segment lost 4 bases and the J segment 3 bases; nucleotides outside the gene matches: 5. The CDR3 spells CASSSGGMANQPQHF. DNA for the CDR3: TGTGCCAGCAGTTCAGGGGGCATGGCCAATCAGCCCCAGCATTTT.